The rows below give T cell receptor beta chains drawn from one sample of a study of CD8 T cells in ankylosing spondylitis. TCRdb passed the 5' RACE reads through MiXCR, listing each CDR3 protein once. The table includes more than 150,000 distinct CDR3 sequences, 10% to 15% detected once. Sequencing was performed on blood, either unsorted or a sorted T cell fraction (not recorded which). The receptors were gathered from a female donor with ankylosing spondylitis or in good health (not recorded which). CDR3s include the opening cysteine and the closing phenylalanine or tryptophan. Each record gives: D gene, V gene, clone size, J gene, CDR3 protein, CDR3 DNA. A D gene is named only where the DNA matches it firmly. Clone size is given for some rows only: seen once, a few or many times, or a class if the clone is expanded.

d_gene: -
v_gene: TRBV12-3/TRBV12-4
abundance: few
j_gene: TRBJ2-1
CDR3aa: CASSLRGGDEQFF
CDR3nt: TGTGCCAGCAGTTTAAGGGGGGGCGATGAGCAGTTCTTC

d_gene: TRBD1
v_gene: TRBV5-1
abundance: -
j_gene: TRBJ2-7
CDR3aa: CASSSGQPKDEQYF
CDR3nt: TGCGCCAGCAGCTCGGGACAGCCCAAGGATGAGCAGTACTTC

d_gene: -
v_gene: TRBV3-1
abundance: many
j_gene: TRBJ2-5
CDR3aa: CASSQDSETQYF
CDR3nt: TGTGCCAGCAGCCAAGATTCGGAGACCCAGTACTTC

d_gene: TRBD1
v_gene: TRBV11-1
abundance: many
j_gene: TRBJ2-1
CDR3aa: CASSLVVHTGGGYNEQFF
CDR3nt: TGTGCCAGCAGCTTAGTGGTGCACACAGGGGGCGGCTACAATGAGCAGTTCTTC

d_gene: TRBD2
v_gene: TRBV27
abundance: -
j_gene: TRBJ2-1
CDR3aa: CASSLAGPEQFF
CDR3nt: TGTGCCAGCAGCCTAGCGGGGCCTGAGCAGTTCTTC

d_gene: -
v_gene: TRBV29-1
abundance: many
j_gene: TRBJ2-2
CDR3aa: CSVVVDHNTGELFF
CDR3nt: TGCAGCGTTGTCGTCGACCATAACACCGGGGAGCTGTTTTTT

d_gene: -
v_gene: TRBV7-6
abundance: -
j_gene: TRBJ1-4
CDR3aa: CASSPASSNEKLFF
CDR3nt: TGTGCCAGCAGCCCCGCGAGTAGTAATGAAAAACTGTTTTTT

d_gene: TRBD2
v_gene: TRBV20-1
abundance: many
j_gene: TRBJ2-2
CDR3aa: CSVDPGGVPGELFF
CDR3nt: TGCAGTGTTGACCCCGGGGGGGTACCCGGGGAGCTGTTTTTT

d_gene: -
v_gene: TRBV12-3/TRBV12-4
abundance: -
j_gene: TRBJ2-2
CDR3aa: CATTGRMTGELFF
CDR3nt: TGTGCCACCACAGGGAGAATGACCGGGGAGCTGTTTTTT

d_gene: TRBD1
v_gene: TRBV3-1
abundance: -
j_gene: TRBJ2-2
CDR3aa: CASSQVSQGAGELFF
CDR3nt: TGTGCCAGCAGCCAAGTTTCTCAGGGGGCCGGGGAGCTGTTTTTT

d_gene: -
v_gene: TRBV14
abundance: many
j_gene: TRBJ1-5
CDR3aa: CASSQAGYNQPQHF
CDR3nt: TGTGCCAGCAGCCAAGCCGGTTACAATCAGCCCCAGCATTTT

d_gene: TRBD1
v_gene: TRBV20-1
abundance: -
j_gene: TRBJ2-5
CDR3aa: CSARQGDETQYF
CDR3nt: TGCAGTGCCAGACAGGGCGACGAGACCCAGTACTTC

d_gene: -
v_gene: TRBV7-2
abundance: many
j_gene: TRBJ2-5
CDR3aa: CASSFSQPPETQYF
CDR3nt: TGTGCCAGCAGCTTTTCACAACCCCCAGAGACCCAGTACTTC

d_gene: -
v_gene: TRBV20-1
abundance: many
j_gene: TRBJ2-7
CDR3aa: CSVTGYYEQYF
CDR3nt: TGCAGTGTTACAGGGTACTACGAGCAGTACTTC

d_gene: -
v_gene: TRBV20-1
abundance: many
j_gene: TRBJ2-1
CDR3aa: CSARVGRAHNEQFF
CDR3nt: TGCAGTGCTAGAGTTGGGCGGGCCCACAATGAGCAGTTCTTC

d_gene: -
v_gene: TRBV12-3/TRBV12-4
abundance: many
j_gene: TRBJ2-5
CDR3aa: CASSLFGGLKETQYF
CDR3nt: TGTGCCAGCAGTTTATTCGGTGGGTTAAAAGAGACCCAGTACTTC

d_gene: -
v_gene: TRBV4-3
abundance: many
j_gene: TRBJ2-6
CDR3aa: CASSSQNSGANVLTF
CDR3nt: TGCGCCAGCAGTAGTCAGAACTCTGGGGCCAACGTCCTGACTTTC

d_gene: -
v_gene: TRBV9
abundance: -
j_gene: TRBJ2-3
CDR3aa: CASSVNPWGSTDTQYF
CDR3nt: TGTGCCAGCAGCGTAAATCCCTGGGGGAGCACAGATACGCAGTATTTT

d_gene: TRBD1
v_gene: TRBV6-1
abundance: -
j_gene: TRBJ1-1
CDR3aa: CASIPDRGLDEAFF
CDR3nt: TGTGCCAGCATTCCCGACAGGGGGTTGGATGAAGCTTTCTTT

d_gene: TRBD2
v_gene: TRBV15
abundance: many
j_gene: TRBJ2-1
CDR3aa: CATSPWGTSGSGDEQFF
CDR3nt: TGTGCCACCAGCCCTTGGGGGACTAGCGGGAGTGGCGATGAGCAGTTCTTC

d_gene: -
v_gene: TRBV20-1
abundance: few
j_gene: TRBJ2-1
CDR3aa: CSARDRGSDYNEQFF
CDR3nt: TGCAGTGCTAGAGATCGGGGTAGCGACTACAATGAGCAGTTCTTC

d_gene: -
v_gene: TRBV11-3
abundance: many
j_gene: TRBJ1-3
CDR3aa: CASSSYRVLSGNTIYF
CDR3nt: TGTGCCAGCAGCTCGTACAGGGTCCTCTCTGGAAACACCATATATTTT

d_gene: TRBD1
v_gene: TRBV19
abundance: -
j_gene: TRBJ1-2
CDR3aa: CASRDRVNYGYTF
CDR3nt: TGTGCCAGCAGGGACAGGGTCAACTATGGCTACACCTTC

d_gene: TRBD1
v_gene: TRBV5-1
abundance: many
j_gene: TRBJ2-2
CDR3aa: CASSTEPGQGAGGELFF
CDR3nt: TGCGCCAGCAGCACGGAACCGGGACAGGGGGCAGGCGGGGAGCTGTTTTTT

d_gene: -
v_gene: TRBV5-1
abundance: many
j_gene: TRBJ2-5
CDR3aa: CASSLGRYQETQYF
CDR3nt: TGCGCCAGCAGCTTGGGAAGGTACCAAGAGACCCAGTACTTC

d_gene: -
v_gene: TRBV28
abundance: few
j_gene: TRBJ2-6
CDR3aa: CASSLWGVVPPSSGANVLTF
CDR3nt: TGTGCCAGCAGTTTATGGGGGGTGGTCCCCCCTAGCTCTGGGGCCAACGTCCTGACTTTC

d_gene: -
v_gene: TRBV18
abundance: many
j_gene: TRBJ2-1
CDR3aa: CASSRSGGSVYNEQFF
CDR3nt: TGTGCCAGCTCTCGTTCAGGGGGGAGCGTCTACAATGAGCAGTTCTTC

d_gene: TRBD2
v_gene: TRBV2
abundance: once
j_gene: TRBJ2-1
CDR3aa: CACSPHPGTSGSSYNEQFF
CDR3nt: TGTGCCTGCAGTCCCCACCCCGGGACTAGCGGGAGCTCCTACAATGAGCAGTTCTTC

d_gene: -
v_gene: TRBV29-1
abundance: many
j_gene: TRBJ2-1
CDR3aa: CSVDGSLAYEQFF
CDR3nt: TGCAGCGTTGACGGTAGTCTAGCGTATGAGCAGTTCTTC

d_gene: -
v_gene: TRBV29-1
abundance: -
j_gene: TRBJ1-1
CDR3aa: CSVEESIGKSGTEAFF
CDR3nt: TGCAGCGTTGAAGAAAGTATAGGGAAATCGGGCACTGAAGCTTTCTTT

d_gene: -
v_gene: TRBV12-3/TRBV12-4
abundance: few
j_gene: TRBJ1-2
CDR3aa: CASSLSRDYGYTF
CDR3nt: TGTGCCAGCAGTTTATCCAGGGACTATGGCTACACCTTC

d_gene: TRBD1
v_gene: TRBV20-1
abundance: many
j_gene: TRBJ2-7
CDR3aa: CSASGRQGDSYEQYF
CDR3nt: TGCAGTGCTAGCGGCCGACAGGGAGATTCCTACGAGCAGTACTTC

d_gene: -
v_gene: TRBV7-9
abundance: many
j_gene: TRBJ1-1
CDR3aa: CASSTGNTEAFF
CDR3nt: TGTGCCAGCTCAACAGGGAACACTGAAGCTTTCTTT

d_gene: TRBD1
v_gene: TRBV12-3/TRBV12-4
abundance: many
j_gene: TRBJ1-1
CDR3aa: CASSSAWGTGNTEAFF
CDR3nt: TGTGCCAGCAGTTCCGCCTGGGGGACAGGGAACACTGAAGCTTTCTTT

d_gene: -
v_gene: TRBV28
abundance: many
j_gene: TRBJ2-7
CDR3aa: CASSGPVYEQYF
CDR3nt: TGTGCCAGCAGTGGACCGGTCTACGAGCAGTACTTC

d_gene: -
v_gene: TRBV7-2
abundance: few
j_gene: TRBJ2-1
CDR3aa: CATEASPSEQFF
CDR3nt: TGTGCCACCGAGGCCAGCCCCAGTGAGCAGTTCTTC

d_gene: -
v_gene: TRBV4-2
abundance: many
j_gene: TRBJ2-7
CDR3aa: CASSQRAALEQYF
CDR3nt: TGTGCCAGCAGCCAACGCGCTGCCCTCGAGCAGTACTTC